Shown below are 20 T cell receptor beta chains from a single sample sequenced in a study of shared clonotypes between healthy human individuals. Sequenced by immunoSEQ multiplex PCR; TCRdb stores in-frame clones only, minus some. The table has about 1.5 million clones, around 97% seen once; the top ten hold 0.95% to 1.5%. Source material: naive CD4+ T cells sorted from blood. Subset here: CD45RA+ positively selected. Receptor source: a man aged 25 to 40 in good health.

CDR3: CASSLGWGRGELFF. The CDR3 DNA reads TGTGCCAGCAGCTTAGGTTGGGGTAGAGGGGAGCTGTTTTTT. The chain joins TRBV11-3 to TRBJ2-2, with D hard to call. This CDR3 is built from 14 residues. The germline V gene has CDR1 SGHNT and CDR2 YENEEA. V gave up 1 base and J gave up 8 bases, with 11 bases separating them.

With respect to this clone: Other DNA sequences in this specimen translate into the identical CDR3. The chain has TRBV5-1 and TRBJ2-3; the D gene is possibly TRBD2 (6 bases). Germline-derived CDR1 and CDR2 are SGHRS and YFSETQ. V was cut by 0 bases and J by 3 bases, with 11 bases left in between. The CDR3 totals 15 residues. CDR3 sequence: CASSLGGGRTDTQYF. The CDR3 DNA follows: TGCGCCAGCAGCTTGGGAGGAGGGCGGACAGATACGCAGTATTTT.

V gene TRBV7-2 combines with J gene TRBJ1-5, with 10 positions matching TRBD1. The CDR3 has 15 amino acids. CDR1 SGHTA and CDR2 FQGNSA come from the germline V gene. J was trimmed by 7 bases and V by 5 bases; bases with no gene match: 8. Here the CDR3 DNA reads TGTGCCAGCAGCGCCGACAGGGGGCTAGGACAGCCCCAGCATTTT. Encoded protein: CASSADRGLGQPQHF.

This chain links TRBV5-4 with TRBJ2-3, with TRBD2 identical over 11 bases. The V gene end was trimmed by 3 bases and the J gene end by 1 base; junction bases not matched to a gene: 7. This CDR3 has 17 residues. Germline V gives CDR1 SGHNT, CDR2 YYREEE (reference sequence). For the CDR3, the DNA is TGTGCCAGCAGCTCGGGTGGACTAGCGGGTGGCACAGATACGCAGTATTTT. Its translation is CASSSGGLAGGTDTQYF. The full variable domain, rest sourced from reference TRBV5-4 and TRBJ2-3, is ETGVTQSPTHLIKTRGQQVTLRCSSQSGHNTVSWYQQALGQGPQFIFQYYREEENGRGNFPPRFSGLQFPNYSSELNVNALELDDSALYLCASSSGGLAGGTDTQYFGPGTRLTVL.

The chain is built from TRBV5-4 and TRBJ2-3; 10 nucleotides agree with TRBD2. Germline V gives CDR1 SGHNT, CDR2 YYREEE (reference sequence). This CDR3 has 17 residues. The ends lost 1 base at V and 4 bases at J; junction bases unmatched: 9. The CDR3 reads CASSLLLAGAGADTQYF. In DNA form, the CDR3 reads TGTGCCAGCAGCTTGCTCCTAGCGGGAGCGGGGGCAGATACGCAGTATTTT.

V is TRBV16 and J is TRBJ2-7; D is tentatively TRBD1 or TRBD2 (5 bases each). Trimming took off 1 base at V and 2 bases at J, with 15 bases between the two ends. The germline gives CDR1 KGHSY, CDR2 FQNENV. There are 16 residues in the CDR3. CDR3 nucleotides: TGTGCCAGCAGCCAATTTGGGGGAAGGATAACCTACGAGCAGTACTTC. Translation: CASSQFGGRITYEQYF.

DNA of the CDR3: TGCGCCAGCAGCTTCACGACTAGCGGGAGAAATCCCTACGAGCAGTACTTC. It specifies CASSFTTSGRNPYEQYF. The chain carries TRBV5-1 and TRBJ2-7; 12 bases align to TRBD2. Trimming removed 2 bases from V and 2 bases from J; junction bases left unmatched: 8. This CDR3 spans 17 amino acids. CDR1 SGHRS and CDR2 YFSETQ come from the germline V gene.

The chain couples TRBV7-8 to TRBJ1-5; D unclear. V dropped 1 base and J dropped 6 bases, with 7 bases sitting between them. The CDR3 spans 13 residues. Germline CDR1 reads SGHVS; CDR2 reads FQNEAQ. The CDR3 is CASSLEGRQPQHF. DNA of the CDR3: TGTGCCAGCAGCTTAGAGGGTCGTCAGCCCCAGCATTTT.

This clone was picked up one time. The V gene is TRBV5-1, the J gene TRBJ2-2; a weak D match, TRBD1 (6 bases). This CDR3 is 16 amino acids long. V lost 3 bases to trimming and J lost 0 bases, with 12 bases between them. The germline CDR1 and CDR2 sequences are SGHRS and YFSETQ. CDR3 DNA sequence: TGCGCCAGCAGCTCGGCCGGGACACCGAACACCGGGGAGCTGTTTTTT. Its translation: CASSSAGTPNTGELFF. Using reference TRBV5-1 and TRBJ2-2 for the parts outside the CDR3, the full variable domain is KAGVTQTPRYLIKTRGQQVTLSCSPISGHRSVSWYQQTPGQGLQFLFEYFSETQRNKGNFPGRFSGRQFSNSRSEMNVSTLELGDSALYLCASSSAGTPNTGELFFGEGSRLTVL.

In this sample, this clone turned up once. The CDR3 reads CASSFEGAEETQYF. The CDR3 nucleotides are TGTGCCAGCAGCTTCGAGGGGGCTGAGGAGACCCAGTACTTC. The rearrangement joins TRBV6-5 to TRBJ2-5; 7 bases fit TRBD1. Per germline, CDR1 MNHEY and CDR2 SVGAGI. V lost 6 bases to trimming and J lost 5 bases; unmatched junction nucleotides: 9. The CDR3 has 14 amino acids.

The rearrangement uses TRBV19 and TRBJ2-7, with 10 positions matching TRBD1. Germline lookup yields CDR1 LNHDA and CDR2 SQIVND (reference sequence). The V gene end was trimmed by 4 bases and the J gene end by 7 bases; junction bases not matched to a gene: 16. The CDR3 has 17 residues. In nucleotides, the CDR3 is TGTGCCAGTAGTACGGAGACAGGGGGCGGTTTCGTATCTGAGCAGTACTTC. Protein product: CASSTETGGGFVSEQYF.

The V gene is TRBV4-1, the J gene TRBJ1-5; TRBD1 matches at 8 bases. V trimming: 0 bases; J trimming: 3 bases; junction bases outside the gene matches: 4. The CDR3 runs 16 residues. Germline CDR1 and CDR2: MGHRA and YSYEKL. CDR3 amino acids: CASSQDGQGHNQPQHF. CDR3 DNA: TGCGCCAGCAGCCAAGATGGACAGGGCCACAATCAGCCCCAGCATTTT.

A word on this clone: Different DNA sequences within this sample yield the same CDR3. CDR3 DNA sequence: TGTGCCAGCTCACCACAGAGGAACACTGAAGCTTTCTTT. Protein sequence: CASSPQRNTEAFF. The V and J genes are TRBV18 and TRBJ1-1; D remains unclear. The ends were cut back, 1 base at V and 1 base at J, with 4 bases in the middle. The CDR3 is 13 residues long. From germline, CDR1 is KGHSH and CDR2 LQKENI.

This chain joins TRBV19 and TRBJ2-3; 10 bases line up with TRBD1. The CDR3 is 14 residues long. CDR1 and CDR2 from the germline V gene are LNHDA and SQIVND (reference sequence). V lost 5 bases, J lost 5 bases, and 4 bases stayed unmatched. CDR3: CASSRQGARDTQYF. In nucleotides, the CDR3 is TGTGCCAGTAGTCGACAGGGGGCGCGAGATACGCAGTATTTT.

This clone was observed a few times. This same CDR3 is encoded by further DNA sequences in the sample. V and J are TRBV29-1 and TRBJ1-1; D unclear. Germline V gene data show CDR1 as SQVTM and CDR2 as ANQGSEA. Trimming took off 7 bases at V and 8 bases at J, with 11 bases between the two ends. The CDR3 length is 10 residues. CDR3 in DNA: TGCAGCGCAGCAGGAGGGGAAGCTTTCTTT. This gives the protein CSAAGGEAFF.

With respect to this clone: One end of the junction is discordant with germline, which a read error may explain. The V gene is TRBV7-7, the J gene TRBJ1-1; D gene unclear. Germline CDR1 SSHAT, CDR2 FNYEAQ (reference sequence). The CDR3 is made up of 13 amino acids. Here the CDR3 reads CASSFSGNTEAFF. The CDR3 bases are TGTGCTAGCAGCTTTTCCGGGAACACTGAAGCTTTCTTT.

This clone was observed a single time. The rearrangement uses TRBV11-2 and TRBJ2-4; D is uncertain. Between the trimmed V and J ends, which lost 4 bases and 5 bases, there was a span of 12 bases. Germline CDR1 is SGHAT and CDR2 is FQNNGV. The CDR3 sequence is 14 residues long. CDR3 in amino acids: CASSSPGRENIQYF. CDR3 coding DNA: TGTGCCAGCAGCTCCCCCGGACGGGAAAACATTCAGTACTTC.

This clone appeared a single time. The chain uses TRBV28 and TRBJ1-5; no clear D gene. This CDR3 contains 11 residues. Germline V CDR1 and CDR2: MDHEN, SYDVKM. V was clipped by 6 bases and J by 9 bases, with 9 bases between them. CDR3 residues: CASSPKGPQHF. The CDR3 nucleotides read TGTGCCAGCAGCCCGAAGGGGCCCCAGCATTTT.

The chain has TRBV27 and TRBJ1-5; 7 nucleotides line up with TRBD1. This CDR3 comprises 15 residues. Trimming at V came to 5 bases and at J to 3 bases, leaving 7 bases not matched to a gene. Per germline, CDR1 MNHEY and CDR2 SMNVEV (reference sequence). CDR3 sequence (DNA): TGTGCCAGCAGTGCCTCAGGGGGTTCCAATCAGCCCCAGCATTTT. Its protein is CASSASGGSNQPQHF.

About this clone: The same CDR3 arises from other DNA sequences in this sample as well. The chain is built from TRBV18 and TRBJ2-7; 13 bases are shared with TRBD2. J lost 4 bases, V lost 2 bases, and 2 bases had no gene match. The CDR3 has 15 residues. In germline, CDR1 is KGHSH, CDR2 LQKENI. This CDR3 reads CASSPGTSGTYEQYF. In nucleotides, the CDR3 is TGTGCCAGCTCACCAGGGACTAGCGGGACGTACGAGCAGTACTTC.